These 5 T cell receptor beta chains share one sample of origin, sequenced in a study of blood T cell repertoires in COVID-19. Clones were sequenced by immunoSEQ multiplex PCR, and TCRdb holds only the in-frame ones, with some missing. Counted here are about 120,000 clones, over 75% occurring once; the ten biggest clones make up about 1.9%. Specimen: peripheral blood. These receptor sequences come from a human donor with active COVID-19. The donor label of this sample is uncertain.

The rearrangement links TRBV19 to TRBJ1-6; maybe TRBD1 (5 bases). Germline V gene lookup returns CDR1 LNHDA and CDR2 SQIVND (reference sequence). This CDR3 region has 14 residues. Trimming shortened V by 0 bases and J by 9 bases, and 9 bases separated the two germline ends. The CDR3 region is CASSIDGGTSPLHF. The CDR3 DNA follows: TGTGCCAGTAGTATAGACGGGGGAACTTCACCCCTCCACTTT.

The chain combines TRBV3-1 (or the pseudogene TRBV3-2) with TRBJ2-1, with 10 bases lining up with TRBD1. The CDR3 is 11 residues long. Losses at the gene ends were 3 bases for V and 15 bases for J; bases not matched to a gene: 2. Germline lookup yields CDR1 LGHDT and CDR2 YNNKEL (reference sequence). CDR3 region: CASSQTGGMFF. CDR3 nucleotides: TGTGCCAGCAGCCAGACAGGGGGCATGTTCTTC.

The V gene is TRBV28, the J gene TRBJ2-5, with 10 bases aligning to TRBD1. CDR1 MDHEN and CDR2 SYDVKM come from the germline V gene. Trimming took 3 bases from V and 5 from J; bases not matched to a gene: 6. The CDR3 sequence is 15 residues long. The CDR3 loop is CASSFGTGVWETQYF. For the CDR3, the DNA is TGTGCCAGCAGTTTTGGGACAGGGGTTTGGGAGACCCAGTACTTC.

The V gene is TRBV18, the J gene TRBJ2-5, with TRBD2 identical over 8 bases. This CDR3 is 15 amino acids long. The germline V gene has CDR1 KGHSH and CDR2 LQKENI. The V gene end was trimmed by 5 bases and the J gene end by 3 bases; junction bases not matched to a gene: 8. The CDR3 DNA follows: TGTGCCAGCTCAAGGGGTAGCGGGGTTGAAGAGACCCAGTACTTC. This gives the protein CASSRGSGVEETQYF.

The chain carries TRBV7-9 and TRBJ2-3; TRBD2 matches 7 bases. Per the germline V gene, CDR1 is SEHNR and CDR2 is FQNEAQ (reference sequence). CDR3 length: 15 amino acids. J gave up 0 bases and V 4 bases, and 4 bases lay outside the gene matches. The CDR3 region has the DNA TGTGCCAGCAGCTCTAGCGGCGCTAGCACAGATACGCAGTATTTT. This codes for CASSSSGASTDTQYF.